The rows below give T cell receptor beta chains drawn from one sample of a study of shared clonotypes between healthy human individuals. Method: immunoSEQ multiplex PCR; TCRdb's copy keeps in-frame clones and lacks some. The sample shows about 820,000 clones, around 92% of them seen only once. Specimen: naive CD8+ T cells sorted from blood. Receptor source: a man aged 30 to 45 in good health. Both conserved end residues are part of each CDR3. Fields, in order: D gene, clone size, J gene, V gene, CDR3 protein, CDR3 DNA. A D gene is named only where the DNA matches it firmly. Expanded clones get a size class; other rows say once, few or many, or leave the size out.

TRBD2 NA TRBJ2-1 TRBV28 CASSPGTSGTDEQFF TGTGCCAGCAGTCCCGGGACTAGCGGGACCGATGAGCAGTTCTTC
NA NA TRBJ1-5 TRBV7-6 CASSEEVGQPQHF TGTGCCAGCAGCGAGGAGGTCGGACAGCCCCAGCATTTT
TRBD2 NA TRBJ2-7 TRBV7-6 CASSLGGLAGSEQYF TGTGCCAGCAGCTTAGGGGGACTAGCGGGATCCGAGCAGTACTTC
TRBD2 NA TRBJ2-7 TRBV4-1 CASSQEEGLAGDYEQYF TGCGCCAGCAGCCAAGAAGAGGGGCTAGCGGGAGACTACGAGCAGTACTTC
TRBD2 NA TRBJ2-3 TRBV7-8 CASSLFSSGRLSTDTQYF TGTGCCAGCAGCTTATTCTCTAGCGGGAGGCTTAGCACAGATACGCAGTATTTT
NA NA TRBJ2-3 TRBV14 CASSQVSADTQYF TGTGCCAGCAGCCAAGTTTCGGCAGATACGCAGTATTTT
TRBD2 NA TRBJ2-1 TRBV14 CASSQTGTSKVEQFF TGTGCCAGCAGTCAAACCGGGACTAGTAAGGTTGAGCAGTTCTTC
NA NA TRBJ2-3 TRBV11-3 CASSSSLGLLEGDTQYF TGTGCCAGCAGCTCTTCTTTGGGACTCTTGGAGGGAGATACGCAGTATTTT
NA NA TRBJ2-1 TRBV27 CASSLSSSLKQFF TGTGCCAGCAGTCTCTCCTCTAGCTTAAAGCAGTTCTTC
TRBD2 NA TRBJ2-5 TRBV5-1 CASSLGHLGGTSRETQYF TGCGCCAGCAGCTTAGGACACCTTGGAGGGACTAGTCGAGAGACCCAGTACTTC
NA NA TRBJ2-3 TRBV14 CASSQLGTTDTQYF TGTGCCAGCAGCCAACTCGGGACGACAGATACGCAGTATTTT
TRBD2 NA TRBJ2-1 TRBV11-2 CASSWTSGNNEQFF TGTGCCAGCAGTTGGACTAGCGGTAACAATGAGCAGTTCTTC
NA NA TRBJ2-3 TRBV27 CASSLGPTDTQYF TGTGCCAGCAGTTTGGGGCCCACAGATACGCAGTATTTT
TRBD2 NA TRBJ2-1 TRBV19 CASSRTGTSGSGGNEQFF TGTGCCAGTAGCCGAACCGGGACTAGCGGGAGCGGGGGAAATGAGCAGTTCTTC
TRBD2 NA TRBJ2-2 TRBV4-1 CASSQLAGGTGELFF TGCGCCAGCAGCCAATTAGCGGGAGGCACCGGGGAGCTGTTTTTT
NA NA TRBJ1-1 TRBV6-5 CASSYRGEGTEAFF TGTGCCAGCAGTTACCGGGGAGAAGGCACTGAAGCTTTCTTT
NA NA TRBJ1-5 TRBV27 CASGQSNQPQHF TGTGCCAGCGGACAGAGCAATCAGCCCCAGCATTTT
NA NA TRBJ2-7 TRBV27 CASSLWQDEQYF TGTGCCAGCAGTTTATGGCAGGACGAGCAGTACTTC
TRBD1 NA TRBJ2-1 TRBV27 CASNSGTVKYNEQFF TGTGCCAGCAACTCCGGGACAGTCAAATACAATGAGCAGTTCTTC
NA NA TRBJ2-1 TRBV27 CASSYALSSSYNEQFF TGTGCCAGCAGTTACGCCCTTAGCTCCTCCTACAATGAGCAGTTCTTC
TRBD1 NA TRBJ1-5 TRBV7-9 CASSPTGASQPQHF TGTGCCAGCAGCCCGACAGGGGCGAGTCAGCCCCAGCATTTT
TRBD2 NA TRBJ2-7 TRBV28 CASSGTSYEQYF TGTGCCTCTAGCGGTACTTCCTACGAGCAGTACTTC
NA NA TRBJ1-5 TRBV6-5 CASRVRGSNQPQHF TGTGCCAGCAGGGTACGCGGAAGTAATCAGCCCCAGCATTTT
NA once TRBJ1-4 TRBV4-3 CASSQAHATNEKLFF TGCGCCAGCAGCCAAGCACACGCAACTAATGAAAAACTGTTTTTT
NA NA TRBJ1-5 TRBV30 CAWSVSASSNQPQHF TGTGCCTGGAGTGTATCGGCCAGCAGCAATCAGCCCCAGCATTTT
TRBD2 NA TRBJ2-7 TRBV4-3 CASSQFLAGTVGEQYF TGCGCCAGCAGCCAATTTCTAGCGGGGACCGTAGGCGAGCAGTACTTC
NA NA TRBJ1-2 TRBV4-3 CASSQELVTGNRDGYTF TGCGCCAGCAGCCAAGAGCTCGTCACAGGGAATCGAGATGGCTACACCTTC
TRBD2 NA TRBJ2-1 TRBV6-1 CASSELAGDPEQFF TGTGCCAGCAGTGAACTAGCGGGAGATCCTGAGCAGTTCTTC
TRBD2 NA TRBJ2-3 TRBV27 CASSPSGFTDTQYF TGTGCCAGCAGTCCTAGCGGGTTCACAGATACGCAGTATTTT
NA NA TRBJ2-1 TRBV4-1 CASSQGPVGEQFF TGCGCCAGCAGCCAAGGCCCGGTAGGTGAGCAGTTCTTC
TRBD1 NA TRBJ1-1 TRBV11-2 CASSYRRDRVAEAFF TGTGCCAGCAGCTACCGCCGGGACAGGGTCGCTGAAGCTTTCTTT
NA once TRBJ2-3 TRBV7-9 CASSLSGVRTDTQYF TGTGCCAGCAGCTTATCAGGGGTCAGGACAGATACGCAGTATTTT